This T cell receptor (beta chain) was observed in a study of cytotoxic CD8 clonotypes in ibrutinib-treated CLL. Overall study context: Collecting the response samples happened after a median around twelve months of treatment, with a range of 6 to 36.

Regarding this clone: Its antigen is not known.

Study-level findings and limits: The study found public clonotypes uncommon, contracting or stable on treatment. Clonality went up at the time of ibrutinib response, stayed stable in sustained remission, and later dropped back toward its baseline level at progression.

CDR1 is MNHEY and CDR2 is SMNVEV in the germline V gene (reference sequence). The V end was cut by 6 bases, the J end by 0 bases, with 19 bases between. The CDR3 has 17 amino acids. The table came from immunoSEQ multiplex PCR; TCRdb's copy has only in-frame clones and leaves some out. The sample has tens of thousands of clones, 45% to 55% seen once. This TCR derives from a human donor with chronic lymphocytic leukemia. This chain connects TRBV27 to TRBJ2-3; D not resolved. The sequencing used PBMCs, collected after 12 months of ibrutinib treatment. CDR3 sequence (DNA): TGTGCCAGCAGCCCATTCCTTTGGGCAGGCAGCACAGATACGCAGTATTTT. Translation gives CASSPFLWAGSTDTQYF.